This T cell receptor beta chain was identified in a study of shared clonotypes between healthy human individuals. Study summary: Per-donor plates numbered three CD4 naive, three CD4 memory, two CD8 naive and one CD8 memory.

Germline V gene lookup returns CDR1 SGHRS and CDR2 YFSETQ. The CDR3 is 16 amino acids. The ends lost 4 bases at V and 6 bases at J; junction bases unmatched: 9. At the deep level, the assay was run. Clones were sequenced by immunoSEQ multiplex PCR, and TCRdb holds only the in-frame ones, with some missing. The sample lists 950,000 to 1,300,000 clones, 70% to 80% occurring once. Overall study results and limits: Shared clonotypes: about 4.6% naive CD4, roughly 4% naive CD8, 2% to 2.5% memory CD4, roughly 0.4% memory CD8. Researchers sampled blood only, noting tissue repertoires likely differ.

To note about this clone: Its antigen is not identified.

The receptor's source is a young man in good health. Sequencing was performed on memory CD4+ T cells sorted from blood. The subset is: CD45RA-negative fraction. The chain combines TRBV5-1 with TRBJ2-3; TRBD2 aligns across 12 bases. The DNA of the CDR3 is TGCGCCAGCAGCCCTGCACTAGCGGGGGGCTCGGATACGCAGTATTTT. It translates to CASSPALAGGSDTQYF.